The clone carrying this T cell receptor (beta chain) occurred a few times. Its specificity is not known. Sequencing was performed with immunoSEQ multiplex PCR; in TCRdb, only in-frame clones are kept and a portion is missing. The data hold roughly 45,000 clones, with just over 65% observed a single time. This sample was included in a study of cytotoxic CD8 clonotypes in ibrutinib-treated CLL. The germline V gene encodes CDR1 MNHEY and CDR2 SMNVEV (reference sequence). The germline V and J ends were trimmed by 5 bases and 3 bases, with 5 bases remaining between them. The CDR3 extends over 12 amino acids. General study findings and limits: A difference in sampling times existed between sustained-remission and progressing patients.

The chain combines TRBV27 with TRBJ2-4; D gene uncertain. Here the sequenced sample was PBMCs, taken after 24 months of ibrutinib treatment. The clonotype originates from a human donor with chronic lymphocytic leukemia. CDR3: CASSPVKNIQYF. The CDR3 DNA reads as TGTGCCAGCAGTCCCGTCAAAAACATTCAGTACTTC.